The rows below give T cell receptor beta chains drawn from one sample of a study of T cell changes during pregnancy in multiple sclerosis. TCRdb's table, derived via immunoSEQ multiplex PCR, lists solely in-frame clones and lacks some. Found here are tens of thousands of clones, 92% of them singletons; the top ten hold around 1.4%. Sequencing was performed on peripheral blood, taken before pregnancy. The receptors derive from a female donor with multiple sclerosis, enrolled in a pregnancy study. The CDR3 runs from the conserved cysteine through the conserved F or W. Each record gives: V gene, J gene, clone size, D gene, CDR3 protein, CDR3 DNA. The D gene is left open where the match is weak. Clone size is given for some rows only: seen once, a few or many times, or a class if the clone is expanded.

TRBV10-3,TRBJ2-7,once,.,CAISESRGEQYF,TGTGCCATCAGTGAGTCGCGGGGAGAGCAGTACTTC
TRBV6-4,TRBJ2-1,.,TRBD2,CASRSHTSVPYNEQFF,TGTGCCAGCAGGAGCCATACTAGCGTCCCTTACAATGAGCAGTTCTTC
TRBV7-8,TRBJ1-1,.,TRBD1,CASSSFRGTETEAFF,TGTGCCAGCAGCTCATTCAGGGGGACTGAAACTGAAGCTTTCTTT
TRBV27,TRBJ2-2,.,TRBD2,CASSFHAAGGSGELFF,TGTGCCAGCAGTTTTCACGCCGCGGGGGGCTCCGGGGAGCTGTTTTTT
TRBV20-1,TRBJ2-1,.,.,CSVTSYNEQFF,TGCAGTGTAACTTCTTACAATGAGCAGTTCTTC
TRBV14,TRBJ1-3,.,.,CASSQAQGRNTIYF,TGTGCCAGCAGCCAAGCCCAGGGAAGGAACACCATATATTTT
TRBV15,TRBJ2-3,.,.,CATSPRTDTQYF,TGTGCCACCAGCCCTAGGACAGATACGCAGTATTTT
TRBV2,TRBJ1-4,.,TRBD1,CASSTDRGGGEKLFF,TGTGCCAGTTCTACCGACAGGGGAGGTGGTGAAAAACTGTTTTTT
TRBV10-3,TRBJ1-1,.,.,CAIAEGRGTEAFF,TGTGCCATAGCCGAAGGCAGAGGTACTGAAGCTTTCTTT
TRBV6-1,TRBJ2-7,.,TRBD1,CASSERGQGGSYEQYF,TGTGCCAGCAGTGAACGGGGACAGGGGGGTTCGTACGAGCAGTACTTC
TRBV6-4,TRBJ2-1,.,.,CASSETPGVGEQFF,TGTGCCAGCAGTGAAACCCCCGGGGTCGGTGAGCAGTTCTTC